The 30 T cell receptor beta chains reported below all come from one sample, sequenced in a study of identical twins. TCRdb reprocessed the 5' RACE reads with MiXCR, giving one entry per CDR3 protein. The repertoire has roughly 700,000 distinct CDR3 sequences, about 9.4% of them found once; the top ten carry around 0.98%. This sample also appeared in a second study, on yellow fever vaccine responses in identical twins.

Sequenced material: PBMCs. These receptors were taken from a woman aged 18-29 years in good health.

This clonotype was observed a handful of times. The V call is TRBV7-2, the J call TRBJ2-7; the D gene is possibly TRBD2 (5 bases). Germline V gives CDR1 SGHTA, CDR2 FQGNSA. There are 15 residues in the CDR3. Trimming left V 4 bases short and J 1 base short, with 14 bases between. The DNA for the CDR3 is TGTGCCAGCAGCTCAATTGGTCGGGGTTCCTACGAGCAGTACTTC. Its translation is CASSSIGRGSYEQYF. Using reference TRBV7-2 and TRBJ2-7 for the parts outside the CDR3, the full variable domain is GAGVSQSPSNKVTEKGKDVELRCDPISGHTALYWYRQSLGQGLEFLIYFQGNSAPDKSGLPSDRFSAERTGGSVSTLTIQRTQQEDSAVYLCASSSIGRGSYEQYFGPGTRLTVT.

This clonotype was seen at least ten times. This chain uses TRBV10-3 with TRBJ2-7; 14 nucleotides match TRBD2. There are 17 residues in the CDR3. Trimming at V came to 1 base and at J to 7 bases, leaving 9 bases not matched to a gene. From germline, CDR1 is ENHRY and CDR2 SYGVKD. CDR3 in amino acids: CAISEFGTSGGRGEQYF. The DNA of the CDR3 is TGTGCCATCAGTGAGTTTGGGACTAGCGGGGGTCGGGGAGAGCAGTACTTC.

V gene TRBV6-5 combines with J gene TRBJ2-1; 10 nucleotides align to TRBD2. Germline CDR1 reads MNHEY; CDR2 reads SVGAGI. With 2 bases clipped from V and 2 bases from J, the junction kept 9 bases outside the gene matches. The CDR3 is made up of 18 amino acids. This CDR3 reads CASSYHNTAGGPYNEQFF. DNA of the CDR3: TGTGCCAGCAGTTACCATAATACAGCGGGGGGGCCCTACAATGAGCAGTTCTTC.

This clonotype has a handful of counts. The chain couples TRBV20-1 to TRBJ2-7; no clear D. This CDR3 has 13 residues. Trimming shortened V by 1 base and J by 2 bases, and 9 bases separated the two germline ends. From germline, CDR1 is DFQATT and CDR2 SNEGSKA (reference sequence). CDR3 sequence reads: CSARVPETYEQYF. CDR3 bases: TGCAGTGCTAGAGTTCCAGAAACCTACGAGCAGTACTTC.

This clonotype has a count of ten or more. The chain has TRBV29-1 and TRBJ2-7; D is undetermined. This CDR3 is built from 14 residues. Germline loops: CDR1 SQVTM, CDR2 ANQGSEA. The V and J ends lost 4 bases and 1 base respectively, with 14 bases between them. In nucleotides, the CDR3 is TGCAGCGTTGTTCTGGTTATCCCGTCCTACGAGCAGTACTTC. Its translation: CSVVLVIPSYEQYF.

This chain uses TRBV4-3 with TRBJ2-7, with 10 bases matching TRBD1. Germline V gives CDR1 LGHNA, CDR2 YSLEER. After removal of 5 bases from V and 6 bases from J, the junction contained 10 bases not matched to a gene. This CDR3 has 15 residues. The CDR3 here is CASSFSWDRGSEQYF. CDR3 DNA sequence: TGCGCCAGCAGCTTCAGCTGGGACAGGGGTAGCGAGCAGTACTTC.

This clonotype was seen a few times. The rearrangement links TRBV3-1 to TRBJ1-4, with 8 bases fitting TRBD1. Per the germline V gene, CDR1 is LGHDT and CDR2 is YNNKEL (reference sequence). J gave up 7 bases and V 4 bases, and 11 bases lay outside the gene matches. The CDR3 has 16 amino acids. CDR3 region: CASSLGRGRGSEKLFF. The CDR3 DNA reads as TGTGCCAGCAGCCTCGGCAGGGGGCGAGGGAGTGAAAAACTGTTTTTT.

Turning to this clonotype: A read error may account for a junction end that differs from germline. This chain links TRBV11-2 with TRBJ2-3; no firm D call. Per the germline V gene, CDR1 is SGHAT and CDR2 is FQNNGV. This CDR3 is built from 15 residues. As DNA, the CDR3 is TGTGCCAGCAGCTTAGAGGATCCGGTCACAGATACGCAGTGTTTT. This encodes CASSLEDPVTDTQCF.

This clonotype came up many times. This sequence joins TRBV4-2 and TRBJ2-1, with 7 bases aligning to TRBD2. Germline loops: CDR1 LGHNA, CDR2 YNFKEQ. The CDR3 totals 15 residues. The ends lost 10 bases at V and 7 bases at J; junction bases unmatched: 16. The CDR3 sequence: CAKRPGRLGGNEQFF. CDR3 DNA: TGTGCCAAGCGACCGGGGCGGCTGGGGGGGAATGAGCAGTTCTTC.

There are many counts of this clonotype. The CDR3 sequence is CASSLAGGNYEQYF. The CDR3 coding sequence is TGTGCCAGCAGTTTAGCGGGAGGGAACTACGAGCAGTACTTC. The chain links TRBV12-3 or TRBV12-4 to TRBJ2-7; TRBD2 agrees at 7 bases. After removal of 0 bases from V and 3 bases from J, the junction contained 2 bases not matched to a gene. This CDR3 is 14 amino acids long.

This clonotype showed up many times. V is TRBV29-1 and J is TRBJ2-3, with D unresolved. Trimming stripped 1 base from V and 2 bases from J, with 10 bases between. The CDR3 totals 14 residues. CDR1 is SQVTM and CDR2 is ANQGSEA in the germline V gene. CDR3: CSVEGRVLTDTQYF. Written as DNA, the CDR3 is TGCAGCGTTGAAGGCCGGGTCCTCACAGATACGCAGTATTTT.

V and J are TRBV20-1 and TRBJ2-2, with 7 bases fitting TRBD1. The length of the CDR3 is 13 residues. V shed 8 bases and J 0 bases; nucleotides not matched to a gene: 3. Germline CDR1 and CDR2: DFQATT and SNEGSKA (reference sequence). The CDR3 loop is CSSGTANTGELFF. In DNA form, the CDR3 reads TGCAGTTCCGGGACAGCGAACACCGGGGAGCTGTTTTTT.

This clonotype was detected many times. The CDR3 bases are TGCAGTGCCGACGACAGGAGGCATGAAAAACTGTTTTTT. This codes for CSADDRRHEKLFF. The rearrangement links TRBV20-1 to TRBJ1-4, with D perhaps matching TRBD1 (6 bases). The ends were cut back, 6 bases at V and 6 bases at J, with 14 bases in the middle. Germline loops: CDR1 DFQATT, CDR2 SNEGSKA (reference sequence). There are 13 residues in the CDR3.

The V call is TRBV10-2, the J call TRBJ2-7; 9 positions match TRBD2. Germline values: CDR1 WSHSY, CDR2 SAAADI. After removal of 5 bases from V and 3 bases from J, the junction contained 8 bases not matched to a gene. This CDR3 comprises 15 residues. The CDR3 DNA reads TGCGCCAGCAGTCCGGGACTAGCCAACTACTACGAGCAGTACTTC. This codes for CASSPGLANYYEQYF.

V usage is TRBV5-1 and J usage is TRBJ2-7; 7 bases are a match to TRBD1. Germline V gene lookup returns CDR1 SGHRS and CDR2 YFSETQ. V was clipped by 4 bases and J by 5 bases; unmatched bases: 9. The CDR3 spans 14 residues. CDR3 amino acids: CASSINRGRDEQYF. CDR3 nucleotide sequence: TGCGCCAGCAGCATAAACAGGGGTAGGGACGAGCAGTACTTC. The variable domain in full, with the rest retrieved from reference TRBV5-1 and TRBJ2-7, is KAGVTQTPRYLIKTRGQQVTLSCSPISGHRSVSWYQQTPGQGLQFLFEYFSETQRNKGNFPGRFSGRQFSNSRSEMNVSTLELGDSALYLCASSINRGRDEQYFGPGTRLTVT.

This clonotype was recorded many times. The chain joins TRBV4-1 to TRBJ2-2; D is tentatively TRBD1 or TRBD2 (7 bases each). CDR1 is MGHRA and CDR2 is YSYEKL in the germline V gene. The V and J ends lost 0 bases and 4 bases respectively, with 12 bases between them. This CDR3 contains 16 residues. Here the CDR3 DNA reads TGCGCCAGCAGCCAAGAGGGAGGGGGCATCACCGGGGAGCTGTTTTTT. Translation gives CASSQEGGGITGELFF.

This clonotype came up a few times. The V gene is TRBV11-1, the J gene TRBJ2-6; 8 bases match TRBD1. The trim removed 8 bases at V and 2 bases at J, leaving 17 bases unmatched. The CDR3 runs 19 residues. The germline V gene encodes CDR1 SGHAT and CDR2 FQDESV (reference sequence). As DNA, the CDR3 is TGTGCCAGCGCTCGGCGGACAGGGCTTGGATTAACTGGGGCCAACGTCCTGACTTTC. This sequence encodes CASARRTGLGLTGANVLTF.

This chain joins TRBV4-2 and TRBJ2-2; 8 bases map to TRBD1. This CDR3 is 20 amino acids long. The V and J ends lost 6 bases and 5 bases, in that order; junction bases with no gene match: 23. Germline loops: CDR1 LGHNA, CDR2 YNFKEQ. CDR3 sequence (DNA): TGTGCCAGCAGTCCTTCCTGGGGACAGGCGTCTCTCCCAGGGACCGGGGAGCTGTTTTTT. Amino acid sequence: CASSPSWGQASLPGTGELFF.

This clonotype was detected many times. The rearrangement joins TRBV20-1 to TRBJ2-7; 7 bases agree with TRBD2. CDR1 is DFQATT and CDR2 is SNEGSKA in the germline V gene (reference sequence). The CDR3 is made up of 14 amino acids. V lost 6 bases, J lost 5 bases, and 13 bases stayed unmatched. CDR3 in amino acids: CSARSGREWDEQYF. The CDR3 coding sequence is TGCAGTGCGAGGAGCGGGCGGGAGTGGGACGAGCAGTACTTC.

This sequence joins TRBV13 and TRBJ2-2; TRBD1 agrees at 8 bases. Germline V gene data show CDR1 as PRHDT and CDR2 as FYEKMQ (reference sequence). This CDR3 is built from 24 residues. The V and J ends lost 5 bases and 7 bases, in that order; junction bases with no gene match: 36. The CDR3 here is CASSIRRQGAPVGGAKGVNGELFF. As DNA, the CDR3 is TGTGCCAGCAGCATACGCCGCCAGGGGGCTCCTGTCGGTGGGGCTAAGGGGGTTAACGGGGAGCTGTTTTTT.

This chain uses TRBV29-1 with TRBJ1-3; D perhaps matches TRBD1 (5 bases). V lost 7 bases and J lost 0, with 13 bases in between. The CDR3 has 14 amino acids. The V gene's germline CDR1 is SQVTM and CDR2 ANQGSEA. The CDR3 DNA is TGCAGCGCCGCGGGGGTGTTCTCTGGAAACACCATATATTTT. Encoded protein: CSAAGVFSGNTIYF.

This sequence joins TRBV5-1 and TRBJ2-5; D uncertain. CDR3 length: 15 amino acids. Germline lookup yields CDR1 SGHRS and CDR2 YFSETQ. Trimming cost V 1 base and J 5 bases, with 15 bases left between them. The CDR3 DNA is TGCGCCAGCAGCTTGAGCCCAGTGATAGGGGAGACCCAGTACTTC. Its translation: CASSLSPVIGETQYF. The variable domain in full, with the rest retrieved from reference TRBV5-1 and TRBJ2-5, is KAGVTQTPRYLIKTRGQQVTLSCSPISGHRSVSWYQQTPGQGLQFLFEYFSETQRNKGNFPGRFSGRQFSNSRSEMNVSTLELGDSALYLCASSLSPVIGETQYFGPGTRLLVL.

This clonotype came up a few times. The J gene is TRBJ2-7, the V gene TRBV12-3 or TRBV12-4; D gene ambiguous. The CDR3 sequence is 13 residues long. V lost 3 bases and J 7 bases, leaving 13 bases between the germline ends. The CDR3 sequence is CASSLASVQEQYF. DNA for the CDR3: TGTGCCAGCAGTTTGGCCAGCGTGCAAGAGCAGTACTTC.

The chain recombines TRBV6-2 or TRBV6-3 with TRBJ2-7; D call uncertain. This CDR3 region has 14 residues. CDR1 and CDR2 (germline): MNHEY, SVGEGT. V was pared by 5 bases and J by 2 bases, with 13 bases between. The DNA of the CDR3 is TGTGCCAGCAGTAAAGAGGTTTCCACCTACGAGCAGTACTTC. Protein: CASSKEVSTYEQYF.

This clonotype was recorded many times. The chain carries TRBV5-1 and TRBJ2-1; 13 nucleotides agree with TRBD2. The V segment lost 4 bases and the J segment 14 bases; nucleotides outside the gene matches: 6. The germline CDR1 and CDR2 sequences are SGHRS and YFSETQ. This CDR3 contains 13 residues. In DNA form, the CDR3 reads TGCGCCAGCAGCATGGGACTAGCGGGGATCAAGTTCTTC. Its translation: CASSMGLAGIKFF. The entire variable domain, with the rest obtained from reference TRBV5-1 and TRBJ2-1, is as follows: KAGVTQTPRYLIKTRGQQVTLSCSPISGHRSVSWYQQTPGQGLQFLFEYFSETQRNKGNFPGRFSGRQFSNSRSEMNVSTLELGDSALYLCASSMGLAGIKFFGPGTRLTVL.

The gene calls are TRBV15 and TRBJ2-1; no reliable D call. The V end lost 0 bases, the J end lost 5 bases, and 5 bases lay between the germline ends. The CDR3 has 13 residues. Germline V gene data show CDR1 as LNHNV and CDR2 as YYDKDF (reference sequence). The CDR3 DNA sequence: TGTGCCACCAGCAGAGATCTGAACAATGAGCAGTTCTTC. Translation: CATSRDLNNEQFF.

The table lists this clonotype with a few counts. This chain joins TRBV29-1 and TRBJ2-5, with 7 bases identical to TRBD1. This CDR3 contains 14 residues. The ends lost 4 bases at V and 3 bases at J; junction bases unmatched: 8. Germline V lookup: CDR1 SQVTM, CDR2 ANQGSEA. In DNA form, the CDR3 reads TGCAGCGTTGTCCCCTGGGACAGAGAAGAGACCCAGTACTTC. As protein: CSVVPWDREETQYF.

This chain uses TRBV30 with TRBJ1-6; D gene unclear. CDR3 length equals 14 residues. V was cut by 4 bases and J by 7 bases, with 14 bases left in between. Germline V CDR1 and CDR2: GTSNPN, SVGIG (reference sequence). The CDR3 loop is CAWMASGENSPLHF. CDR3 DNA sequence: TGTGCCTGGATGGCCTCCGGGGAGAATTCACCCCTCCACTTT. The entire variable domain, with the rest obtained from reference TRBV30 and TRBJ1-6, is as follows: SQTIHQWPATLVQPVGSPLSLECTVEGTSNPNLYWYRQAAGRGLQLLFYSVGIGQISSEVPQNLSASRPQDRQFILSSKKLLLSDSGFYLCAWMASGENSPLHFGNGTRLTVT.

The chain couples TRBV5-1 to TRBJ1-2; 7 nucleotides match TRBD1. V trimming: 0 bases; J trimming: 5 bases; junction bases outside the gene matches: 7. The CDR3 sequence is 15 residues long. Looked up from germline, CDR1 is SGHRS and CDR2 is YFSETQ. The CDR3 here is CASSLGDRARYGYTF. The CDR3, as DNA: TGCGCCAGCAGCTTGGGTGACAGGGCGAGGTATGGCTACACCTTC.

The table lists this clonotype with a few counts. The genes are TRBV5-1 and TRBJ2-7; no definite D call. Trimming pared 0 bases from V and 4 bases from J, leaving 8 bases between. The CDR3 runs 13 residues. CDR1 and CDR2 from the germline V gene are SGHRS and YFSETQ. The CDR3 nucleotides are TGCGCCAGCAGCTTGGTATGGGGATACGAGCAGTACTTC. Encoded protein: CASSLVWGYEQYF.